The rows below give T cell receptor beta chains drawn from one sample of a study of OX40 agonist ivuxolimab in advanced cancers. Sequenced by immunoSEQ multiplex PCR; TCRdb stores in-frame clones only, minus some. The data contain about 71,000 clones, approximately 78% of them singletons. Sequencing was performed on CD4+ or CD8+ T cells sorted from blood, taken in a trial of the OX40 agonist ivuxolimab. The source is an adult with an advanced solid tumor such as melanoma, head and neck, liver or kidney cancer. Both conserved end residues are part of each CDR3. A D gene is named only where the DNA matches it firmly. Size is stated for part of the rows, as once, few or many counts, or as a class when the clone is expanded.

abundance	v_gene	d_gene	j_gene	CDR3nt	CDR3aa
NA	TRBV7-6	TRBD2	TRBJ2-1	TGTGCCAGCAGCTTAGAAGGGCGGGAGTACTCCTACAATGAGCAGTTCTTC	CASSLEGREYSYNEQFF
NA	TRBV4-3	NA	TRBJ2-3	TGCGCCAGCAGCCAAGAGCGGAGCACAGATACGCAGTATTTT	CASSQERSTDTQYF
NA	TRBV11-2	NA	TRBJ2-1	TGTGCCAGCAGCTTAGTGGCAGGGTCTCACAATGAGCAGTTCTTC	CASSLVAGSHNEQFF
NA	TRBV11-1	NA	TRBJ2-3	TGTGCCAGCAGCTTACTGGAAAGGACAGATACGCAGTATTTT	CASSLLERTDTQYF
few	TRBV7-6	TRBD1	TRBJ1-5	TGTGCCAGCAGCTTCGGACAGGGCTACAATCAGCCCCAGCATTTT	CASSFGQGYNQPQHF
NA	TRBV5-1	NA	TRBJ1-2	TGCGCCAGCAGCTTGGATCGGGATGGCTACACCTTC	CASSLDRDGYTF
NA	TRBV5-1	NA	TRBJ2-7	TGCGCCAGCAGCTTGGTAGCGGTGGGGAACTACGAGCAGTACTTC	CASSLVAVGNYEQYF
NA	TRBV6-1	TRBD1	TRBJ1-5	TGTGCCAGCAGGAACAGGGGGGACCAGCCCCAGCATTTT	CASRNRGDQPQHF
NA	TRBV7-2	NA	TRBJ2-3	TGTGCCAGCAGCTTGGATTTGGGGGATACGCAGTATTTT	CASSLDLGDTQYF
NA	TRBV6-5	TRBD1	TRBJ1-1	TGTGCCAGCAGTCGCGGACAGGGGGCCACTGAAGCTTTCTTT	CASSRGQGATEAFF
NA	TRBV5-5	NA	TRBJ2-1	TGTGCCAGCAGTCCCCTCGATCTCTCAAGGGGCAATGAGCAGTTCTTC	CASSPLDLSRGNEQFF
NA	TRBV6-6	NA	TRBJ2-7	TGTGCCAGCAGTTACGGGGGACCTGGGGTACGACAGCAGTACTTC	CASSYGGPGVRQQYF
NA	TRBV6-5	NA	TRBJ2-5	TGTGCCAGCAGTTACTGGGCCCGGGCTAGCCTGGAGACCCAGTACTTC	CASSYWARASLETQYF
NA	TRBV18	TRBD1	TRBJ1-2	TGTGCCAGCTCGGGTGACAGGGGTAGAGGTGGCTACACCTTC	CASSGDRGRGGYTF
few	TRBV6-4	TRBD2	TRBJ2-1	TGTGCCAGCAGGGAGTCGTGGGCTAGCGGGGGCAATGAGCAGTTCTTC	CASRESWASGGNEQFF
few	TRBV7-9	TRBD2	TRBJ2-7	TGTGCCAGCAGCTCGACTAGCGGAGTAGAGGAGCAGTACTTC	CASSSTSGVEEQYF